This T cell receptor beta chain originates from a study of blood T cell repertoires in COVID-19. The overall study: Acute and convalescent COVID-19 samples came from the United States, Italy and Spain. Sources were T cells, B-cell-depleted T cells, or PBMCs; the material itself was cDNA or gDNA.

CDR3 length: 15 amino acids. Germline V gene lookup returns CDR1 KGHDR and CDR2 SFDVKD. Deletions cut 3 bases from V and 0 bases from J, with 9 bases between. In the original processing: Estimation of nucleated cell counts relied on the amplification of reference gene primers. Assay: immunoSEQ multiplex PCR; the TCRdb copy retains only in-frame clones and omits some. V and J calls and clone size are those listed in that table; D and trimming were worked out from the DNA. The repertoire has over 60,000 clones, 80% to 90% of them found once; the top ten carry approximately 10%. This clone was detected only once.

The chain recombines TRBV24-1 with TRBJ2-3; a weak D match, TRBD1 (5 bases). This clonotype was obtained from a man at least 80 years old with acute or convalescent COVID-19. The sequenced sample consisted of peripheral blood. CDR3 coding DNA: TGTGCCACCAGTGATCCGACAGAGAGCACAGATACGCAGTATTTT. Its translation is CATSDPTESTDTQYF.